Given below is one T cell receptor (beta chain) in context. Its antigen is unidentified. CDR3 length: 12 amino acids. Germline CDR1 reads MNHEY; CDR2 reads SMNVEV (reference sequence). This sample stems from a study of CD4 T cells in relation to SARS-CoV-2 and coronaviruses. The unexposed donors gave CD4+ T cells in about 2011-2019, prior to COVID-19. CD4+ T cells were isolated from the cells after around 11 days of culture. The repertoire was sequenced with immunoSEQ multiplex PCR; TCRdb's copy has only in-frame clones and lacks some. The sample holds under 13,000 clones, over 65% seen once. The J gene is TRBJ2-1, the V gene TRBV27, with D hard to call. Material: CD4+ T cells from PBMCs, cultured in vitro. The receptor was isolated from a human donor in good health. CDR3 coding DNA: TGTTATTGTAATGGACCGGCAAATGAGCAGTTCTTC. This sequence encodes CYCNGPANEQFF.